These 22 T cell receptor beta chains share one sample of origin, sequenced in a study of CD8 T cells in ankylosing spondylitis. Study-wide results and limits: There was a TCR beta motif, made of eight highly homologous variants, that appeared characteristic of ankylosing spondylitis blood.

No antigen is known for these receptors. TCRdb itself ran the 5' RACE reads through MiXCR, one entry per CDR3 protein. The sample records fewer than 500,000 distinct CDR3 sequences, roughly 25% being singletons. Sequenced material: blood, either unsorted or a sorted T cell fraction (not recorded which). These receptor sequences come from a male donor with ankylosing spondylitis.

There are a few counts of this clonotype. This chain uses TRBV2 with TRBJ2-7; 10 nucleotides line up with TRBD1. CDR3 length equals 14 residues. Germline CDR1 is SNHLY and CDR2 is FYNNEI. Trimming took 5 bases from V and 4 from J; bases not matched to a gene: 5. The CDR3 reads CASSFRDRGYEQYF. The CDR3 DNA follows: TGTGCCAGCAGTTTCCGGGACAGGGGATACGAGCAGTACTTC.

The chain's CDR3 is CASSRVGQGTEAFF. CDR3 bases: TGTGCCAGCAGCCGGGTGGGACAGGGCACTGAAGCTTTCTTT. The chain uses TRBV3-1 and TRBJ1-1, with 9 bases aligning to TRBD1. The CDR3 length is 14 residues. J gave up 4 bases and V 4 bases, and 4 bases lay outside the gene matches. CDR1 and CDR2 from the germline V gene are LGHDT and YNNKEL (reference sequence).

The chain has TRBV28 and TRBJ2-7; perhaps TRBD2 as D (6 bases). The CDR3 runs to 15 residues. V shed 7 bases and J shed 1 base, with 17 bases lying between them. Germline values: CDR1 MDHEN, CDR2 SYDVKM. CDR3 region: CASIRRPGVSYEQYF. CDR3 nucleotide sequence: TGTGCCAGCATCCGACGGCCGGGAGTTTCCTACGAGCAGTACTTC.

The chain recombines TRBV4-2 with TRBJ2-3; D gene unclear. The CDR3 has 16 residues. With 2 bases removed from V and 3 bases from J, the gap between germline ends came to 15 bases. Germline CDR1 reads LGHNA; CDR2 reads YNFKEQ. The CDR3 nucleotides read TGTGCCAGCAGCCAAAGCAGTGCGGACCGAACAGATACGCAGTATTTT. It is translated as CASSQSSADRTDTQYF.

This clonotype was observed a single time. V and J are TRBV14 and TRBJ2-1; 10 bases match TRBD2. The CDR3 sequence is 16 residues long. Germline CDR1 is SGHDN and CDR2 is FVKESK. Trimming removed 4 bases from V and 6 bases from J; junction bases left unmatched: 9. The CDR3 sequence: CASSLRTSGNLNEQFF. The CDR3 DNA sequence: TGTGCCAGCAGCCTCCGGACTAGCGGTAACCTCAATGAGCAGTTCTTC.

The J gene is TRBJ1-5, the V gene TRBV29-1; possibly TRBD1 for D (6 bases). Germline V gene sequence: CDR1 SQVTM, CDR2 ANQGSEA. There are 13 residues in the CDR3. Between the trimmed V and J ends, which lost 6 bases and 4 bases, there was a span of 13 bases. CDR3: CSVRQARNQPQHF. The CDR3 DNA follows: TGCAGCGTGCGACAGGCACGAAATCAGCCCCAGCATTTT.

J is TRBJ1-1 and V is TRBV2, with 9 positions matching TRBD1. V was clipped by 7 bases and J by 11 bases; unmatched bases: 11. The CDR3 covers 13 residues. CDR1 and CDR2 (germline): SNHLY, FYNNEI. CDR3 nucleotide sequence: TGTGCCAGCACCGAACAGGGGGCGGGGATGGCTTTCTTT. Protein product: CASTEQGAGMAFF.

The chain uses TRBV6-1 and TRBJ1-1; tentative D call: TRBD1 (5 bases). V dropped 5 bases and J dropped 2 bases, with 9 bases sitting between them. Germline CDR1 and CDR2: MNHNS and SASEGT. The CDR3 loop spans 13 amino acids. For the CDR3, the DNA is TGTGCCAGCAGTAGGGACCACAACACTGAAGCTTTCTTT. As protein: CASSRDHNTEAFF.

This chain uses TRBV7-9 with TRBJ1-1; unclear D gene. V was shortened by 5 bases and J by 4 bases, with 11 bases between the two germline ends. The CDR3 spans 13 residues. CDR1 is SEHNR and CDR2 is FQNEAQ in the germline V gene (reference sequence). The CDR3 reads CASSMGIGTEAFF. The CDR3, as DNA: TGTGCCAGCAGCATGGGTATCGGCACTGAAGCTTTCTTT.

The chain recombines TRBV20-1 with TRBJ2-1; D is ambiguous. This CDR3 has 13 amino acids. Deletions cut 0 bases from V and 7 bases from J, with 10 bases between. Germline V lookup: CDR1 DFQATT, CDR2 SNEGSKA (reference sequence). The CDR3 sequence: CSARDGESNEQFF. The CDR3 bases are TGCAGTGCTAGAGATGGAGAGAGTAATGAGCAGTTCTTC.

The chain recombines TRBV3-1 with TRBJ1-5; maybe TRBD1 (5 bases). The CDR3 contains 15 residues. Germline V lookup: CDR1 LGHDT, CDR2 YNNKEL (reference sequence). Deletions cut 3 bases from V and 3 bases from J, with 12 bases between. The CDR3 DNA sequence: TGTGCCAGCAGCCAGGGCTGGGGACCCAATCAGCCCCAGCATTTT. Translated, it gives CASSQGWGPNQPQHF. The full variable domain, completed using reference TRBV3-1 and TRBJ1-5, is DTAVSQTPKYLVTQMGNDKSIKCEQNLGHDTMYWYKQDSKKFLKIMFSYNNKELIINETVPNRFSPKSPDKAHLNLHINSLELGDSAVYFCASSQGWGPNQPQHFGDGTRLSIL.

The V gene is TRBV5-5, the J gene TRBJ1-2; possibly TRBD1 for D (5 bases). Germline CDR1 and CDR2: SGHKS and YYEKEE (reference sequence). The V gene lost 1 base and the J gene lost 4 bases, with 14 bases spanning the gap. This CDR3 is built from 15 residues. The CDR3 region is CASSLTVGESYGYTF. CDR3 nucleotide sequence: TGTGCCAGCAGCTTGACGGTGGGGGAGTCCTATGGCTACACCTTC.

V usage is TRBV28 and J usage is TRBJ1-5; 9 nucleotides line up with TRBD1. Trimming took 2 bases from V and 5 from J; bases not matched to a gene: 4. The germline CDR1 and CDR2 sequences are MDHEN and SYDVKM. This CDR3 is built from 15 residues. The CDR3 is CASSLGGTGYQPQHF. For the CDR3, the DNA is TGTGCCAGCAGTTTAGGGGGGACAGGGTATCAGCCCCAGCATTTT.

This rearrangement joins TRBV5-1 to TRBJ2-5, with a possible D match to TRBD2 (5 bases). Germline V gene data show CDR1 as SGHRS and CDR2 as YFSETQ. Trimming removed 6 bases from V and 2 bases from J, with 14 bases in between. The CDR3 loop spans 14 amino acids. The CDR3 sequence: CASNSGRLQETQYF. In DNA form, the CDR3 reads TGCGCCAGCAATTCTGGCAGACTACAAGAGACCCAGTACTTC.

CDR3 protein: CASRWTVNTEAFF. DNA for the CDR3: TGTGCCAGCAGGTGGACGGTGAACACTGAAGCTTTCTTT. The chain employs TRBV27 and TRBJ1-1, with D unresolved. Trimming took 6 bases from V and 0 from J, leaving 8 bases between them. CDR1 and CDR2 from the germline V gene are MNHEY and SMNVEV (reference sequence). The CDR3 runs to 13 residues.

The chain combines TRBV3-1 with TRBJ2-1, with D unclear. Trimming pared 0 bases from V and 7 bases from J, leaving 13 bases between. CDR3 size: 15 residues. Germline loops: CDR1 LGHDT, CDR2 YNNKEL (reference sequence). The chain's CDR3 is CASSQDHTPLNEQFF. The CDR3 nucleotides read TGTGCCAGCAGCCAAGATCACACTCCCTTGAATGAGCAGTTCTTC.

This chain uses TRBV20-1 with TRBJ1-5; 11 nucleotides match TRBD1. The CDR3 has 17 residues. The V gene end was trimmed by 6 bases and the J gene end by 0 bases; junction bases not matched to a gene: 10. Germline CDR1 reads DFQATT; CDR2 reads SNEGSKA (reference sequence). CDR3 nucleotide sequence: TGCAGTGCCGCCAGGACAGGGGGCCGGAATAGCAATCAGCCCCAGCATTTT. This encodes CSAARTGGRNSNQPQHF.

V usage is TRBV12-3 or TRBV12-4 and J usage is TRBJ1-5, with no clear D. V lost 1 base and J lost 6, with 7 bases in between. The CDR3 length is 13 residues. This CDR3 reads CASSLERTQPQHF. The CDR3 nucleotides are TGTGCCAGCAGTTTAGAACGGACTCAGCCCCAGCATTTT.

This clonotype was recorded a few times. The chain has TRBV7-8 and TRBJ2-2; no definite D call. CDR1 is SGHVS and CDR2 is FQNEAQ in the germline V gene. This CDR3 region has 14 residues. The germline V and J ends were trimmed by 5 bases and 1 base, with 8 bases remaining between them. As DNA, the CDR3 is TGTGCCAGCAGCCCACTGAAGAACACCGGGGAGCTGTTTTTT. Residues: CASSPLKNTGELFF.

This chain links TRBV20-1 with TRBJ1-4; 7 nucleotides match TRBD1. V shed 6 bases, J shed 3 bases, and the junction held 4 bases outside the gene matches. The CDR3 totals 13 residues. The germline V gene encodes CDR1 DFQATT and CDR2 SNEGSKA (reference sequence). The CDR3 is CSAPGQPNEKLFF. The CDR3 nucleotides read TGCAGTGCACCGGGACAGCCTAATGAAAAACTGTTTTTT.

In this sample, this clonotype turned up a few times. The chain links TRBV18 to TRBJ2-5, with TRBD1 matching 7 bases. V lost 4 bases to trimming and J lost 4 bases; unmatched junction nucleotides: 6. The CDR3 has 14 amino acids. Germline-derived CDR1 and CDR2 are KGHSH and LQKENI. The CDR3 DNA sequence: TGTGCCAGCTCACTACAGGGGACGGGAGAGACCCAGTACTTC. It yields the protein CASSLQGTGETQYF.

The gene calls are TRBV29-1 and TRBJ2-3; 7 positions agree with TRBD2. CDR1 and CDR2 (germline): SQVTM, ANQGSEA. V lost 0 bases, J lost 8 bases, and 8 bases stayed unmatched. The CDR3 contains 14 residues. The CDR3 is CSVEDSGGRGTQYF. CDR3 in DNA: TGCAGCGTTGAAGATTCGGGAGGCCGCGGTACGCAGTATTTT.